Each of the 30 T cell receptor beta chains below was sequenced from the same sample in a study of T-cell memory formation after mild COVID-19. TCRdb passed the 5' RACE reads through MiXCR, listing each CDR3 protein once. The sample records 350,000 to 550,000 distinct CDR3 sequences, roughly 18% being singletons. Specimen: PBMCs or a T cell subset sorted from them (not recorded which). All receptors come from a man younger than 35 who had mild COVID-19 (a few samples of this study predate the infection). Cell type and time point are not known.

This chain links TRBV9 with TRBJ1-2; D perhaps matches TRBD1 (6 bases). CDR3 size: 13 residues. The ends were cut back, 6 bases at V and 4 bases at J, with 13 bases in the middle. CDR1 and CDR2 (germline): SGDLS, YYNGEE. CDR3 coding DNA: TGTGCCAGCACCTTAGGGGGGGCCTATGGCTACACCTTC. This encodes CASTLGGAYGYTF.

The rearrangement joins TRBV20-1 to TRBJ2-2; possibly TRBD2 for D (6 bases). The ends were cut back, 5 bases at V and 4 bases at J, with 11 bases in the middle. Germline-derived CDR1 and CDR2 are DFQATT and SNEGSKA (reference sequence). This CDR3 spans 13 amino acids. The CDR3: CSALALITGELFF. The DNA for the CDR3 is TGCAGTGCTCTAGCGTTAATCACCGGGGAGCTGTTTTTT.

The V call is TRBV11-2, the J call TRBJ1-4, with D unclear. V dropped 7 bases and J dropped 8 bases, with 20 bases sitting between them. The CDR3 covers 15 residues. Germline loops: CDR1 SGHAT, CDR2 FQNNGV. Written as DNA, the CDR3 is TGTGCCAGCAAGAGGGTCGAGATCATGGGGGAAAAACTGTTTTTT. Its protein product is CASKRVEIMGEKLFF.

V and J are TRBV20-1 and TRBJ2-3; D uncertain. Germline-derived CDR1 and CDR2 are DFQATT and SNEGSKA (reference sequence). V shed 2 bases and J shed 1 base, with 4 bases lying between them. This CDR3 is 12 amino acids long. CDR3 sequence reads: CSARSGTDTQYF. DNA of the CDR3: TGCAGTGCTAGATCAGGCACAGATACGCAGTATTTT.

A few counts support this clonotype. The CDR3, as DNA: TGTGCCAGCAGTCCGGGTTGGGGCCGGGGTGAAAAACTGTTTTTT. Translated: CASSPGWGRGEKLFF. This chain uses TRBV11-2 with TRBJ1-4; TRBD1 might be the D (5 bases). V was cut by 6 bases and J by 7 bases, with 18 bases left in between. Germline CDR1 SGHAT, CDR2 FQNNGV. The CDR3 extends over 15 amino acids.

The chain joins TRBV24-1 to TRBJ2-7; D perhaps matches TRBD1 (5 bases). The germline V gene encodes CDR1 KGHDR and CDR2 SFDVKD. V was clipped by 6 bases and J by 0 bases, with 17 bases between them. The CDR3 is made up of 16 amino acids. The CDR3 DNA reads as TGTGCCACCAGTAACCCGAGGTCAGGGAACTCCTACGAGCAGTACGTC. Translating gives CATSNPRSGNSYEQYV.

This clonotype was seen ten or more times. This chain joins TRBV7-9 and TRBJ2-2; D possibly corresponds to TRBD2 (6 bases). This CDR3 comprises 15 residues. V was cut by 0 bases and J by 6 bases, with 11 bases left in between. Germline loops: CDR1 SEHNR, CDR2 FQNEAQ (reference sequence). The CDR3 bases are TGTGCCAGCAGCTTAGCTAGCGGAGGACCCGGGGAGCTGTTTTTT. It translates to CASSLASGGPGELFF.

The CDR3: CASSYSGTGSEQYF. The CDR3 region has the DNA TGTGCCAGCAGTTACTCGGGGACAGGGAGCGAGCAGTACTTC. The V gene is TRBV6-5, the J gene TRBJ2-7, with TRBD1 matching 9 bases. Per germline, CDR1 MNHEY and CDR2 SVGAGI. This CDR3 contains 14 residues. J lost 6 bases, V lost 0 bases, and 3 bases had no gene match.

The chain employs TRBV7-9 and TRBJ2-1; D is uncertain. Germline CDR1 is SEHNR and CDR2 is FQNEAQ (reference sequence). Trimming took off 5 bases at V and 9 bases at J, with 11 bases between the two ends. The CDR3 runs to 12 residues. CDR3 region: CASSKIPGEQFF. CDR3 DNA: TGTGCCAGCAGCAAGATCCCCGGTGAGCAGTTCTTC. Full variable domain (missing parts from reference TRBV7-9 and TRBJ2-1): DTGVSQNPRHKITKRGQNVTFRCDPISEHNRLYWYRQTLGQGPEFLTYFQNEAQLEKSRLLSDRFSAERPKGSFSTLEIQRTEQGDSAMYLCASSKIPGEQFFGPGTRLTVL.

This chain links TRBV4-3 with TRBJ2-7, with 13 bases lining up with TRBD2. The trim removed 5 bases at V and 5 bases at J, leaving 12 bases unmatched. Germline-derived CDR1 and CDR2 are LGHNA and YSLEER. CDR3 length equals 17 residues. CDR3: CASSKGLGTSGVNEQYF. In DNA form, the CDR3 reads TGCGCCAGCAGCAAGGGACTAGGGACTAGCGGGGTAAACGAGCAGTACTTC.

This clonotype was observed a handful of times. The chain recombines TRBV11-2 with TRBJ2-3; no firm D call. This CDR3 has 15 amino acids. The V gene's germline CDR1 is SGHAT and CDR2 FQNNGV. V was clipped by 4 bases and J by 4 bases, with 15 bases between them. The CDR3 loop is CASSSPGRRADTQYF. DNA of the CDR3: TGTGCCAGCAGCTCACCGGGTAGAAGGGCAGATACGCAGTATTTT.

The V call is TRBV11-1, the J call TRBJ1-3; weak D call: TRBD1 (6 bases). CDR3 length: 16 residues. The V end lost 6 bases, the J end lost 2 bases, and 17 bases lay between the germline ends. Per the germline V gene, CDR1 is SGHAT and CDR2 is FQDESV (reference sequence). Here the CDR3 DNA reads TGTGCCAGCAGTTTTTCCAGGGGTTCGGCTGGAAACACCATATATTTT. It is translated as CASSFSRGSAGNTIYF. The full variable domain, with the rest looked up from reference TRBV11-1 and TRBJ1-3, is EAEVAQSPRYKITEKSQAVAFWCDPISGHATLYWYRQILGQGPELLVQFQDESVVDDSQLPKDRFSAERLKGVDSTLKIQPAELGDSAMYLCASSFSRGSAGNTIYFGEGSWLTVV.

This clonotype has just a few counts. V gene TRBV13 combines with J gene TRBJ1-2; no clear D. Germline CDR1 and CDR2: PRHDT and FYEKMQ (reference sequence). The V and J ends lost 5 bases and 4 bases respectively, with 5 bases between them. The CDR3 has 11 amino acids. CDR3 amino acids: CASSGPYGYTF. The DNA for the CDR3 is TGTGCCAGCAGCGGACCCTATGGCTACACCTTC. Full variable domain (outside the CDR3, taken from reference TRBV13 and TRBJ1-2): AAGVIQSPRHLIKEKRETATLKCYPIPRHDTVYWYQQGPGQDPQFLISFYEKMQSDKGSIPDRFSAQQFSDYHSELNMSSLELGDSALYFCASSGPYGYTFGSGTRLTVV.

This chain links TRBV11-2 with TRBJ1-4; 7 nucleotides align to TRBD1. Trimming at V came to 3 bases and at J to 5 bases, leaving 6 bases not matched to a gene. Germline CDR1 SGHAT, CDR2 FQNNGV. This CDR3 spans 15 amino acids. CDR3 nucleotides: TGTGCCAGCAGCTTCAACAGGGGAGGGAATGAAAAACTGTTTTTT. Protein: CASSFNRGGNEKLFF.

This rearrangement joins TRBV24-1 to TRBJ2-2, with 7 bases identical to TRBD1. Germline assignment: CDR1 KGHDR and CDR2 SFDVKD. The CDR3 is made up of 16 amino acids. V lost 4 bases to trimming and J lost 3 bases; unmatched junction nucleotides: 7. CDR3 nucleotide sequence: TGTGCCACCAGTGACCCGAAGAGGGGGCACACCGGGGAGCTGTTTTTT. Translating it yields CATSDPKRGHTGELFF.

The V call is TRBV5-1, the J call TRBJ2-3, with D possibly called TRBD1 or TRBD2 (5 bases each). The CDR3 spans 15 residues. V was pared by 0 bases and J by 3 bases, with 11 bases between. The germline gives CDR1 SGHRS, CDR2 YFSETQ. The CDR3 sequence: CASSLVGVVTDTQYF. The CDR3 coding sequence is TGCGCCAGCAGCTTGGTGGGGGTTGTAACAGATACGCAGTATTTT.

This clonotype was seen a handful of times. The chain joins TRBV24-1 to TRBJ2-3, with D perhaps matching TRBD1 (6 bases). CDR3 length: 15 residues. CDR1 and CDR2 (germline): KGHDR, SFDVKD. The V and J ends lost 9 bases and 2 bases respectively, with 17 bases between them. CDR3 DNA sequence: TGTGCCACCCAAGGAGGCGAGGGGGACACAGATACGCAGTATTTT. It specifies CATQGGEGDTDTQYF.

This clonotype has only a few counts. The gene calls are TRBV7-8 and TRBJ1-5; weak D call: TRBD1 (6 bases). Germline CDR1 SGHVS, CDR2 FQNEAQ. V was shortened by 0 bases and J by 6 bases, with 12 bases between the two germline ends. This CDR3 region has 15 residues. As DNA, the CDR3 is TGTGCCAGCAGCTTAGCCGGGGGCTTTAGTCAGCCCCAGCATTTT. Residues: CASSLAGGFSQPQHF.

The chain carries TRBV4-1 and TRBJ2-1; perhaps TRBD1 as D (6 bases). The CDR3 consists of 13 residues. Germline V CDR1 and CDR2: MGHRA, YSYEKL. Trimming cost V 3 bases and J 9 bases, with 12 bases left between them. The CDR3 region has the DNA TGCGCCAGCAGCCAGCTACAGGGCGGTGAGCAGTTCTTC. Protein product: CASSQLQGGEQFF.

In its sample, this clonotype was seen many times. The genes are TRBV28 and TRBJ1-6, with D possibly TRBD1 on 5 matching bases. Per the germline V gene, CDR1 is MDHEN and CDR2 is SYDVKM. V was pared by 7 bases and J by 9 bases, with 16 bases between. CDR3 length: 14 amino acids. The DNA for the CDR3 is TGTGCCAGCAAGACGGGGCAGGGCTCTTCACCCCTCCACTTT. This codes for CASKTGQGSSPLHF. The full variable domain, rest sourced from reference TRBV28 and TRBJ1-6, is DVKVTQSSRYLVKRTGEKVFLECVQDMDHENMFWYRQDPGLGLRLIYFSYDVKMKEKGDIPEGYSVSREKKERFSLILESASTNQTSMYLCASKTGQGSSPLHFGNGTRLTVT.

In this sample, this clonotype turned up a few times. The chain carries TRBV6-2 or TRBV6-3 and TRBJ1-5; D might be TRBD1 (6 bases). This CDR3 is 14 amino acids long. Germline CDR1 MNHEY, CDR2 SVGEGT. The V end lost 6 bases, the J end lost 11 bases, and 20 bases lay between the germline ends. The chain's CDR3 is CASSTSPQGSTQHF. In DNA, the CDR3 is TGTGCCAGCAGCACCTCCCCGCAGGGGAGCACCCAGCATTTT.

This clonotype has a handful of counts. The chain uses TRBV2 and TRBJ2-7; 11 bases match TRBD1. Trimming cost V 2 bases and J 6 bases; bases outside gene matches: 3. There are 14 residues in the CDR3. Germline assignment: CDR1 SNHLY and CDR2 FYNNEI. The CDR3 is CASSELGTGGEQYF. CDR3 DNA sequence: TGTGCCAGCAGTGAACTTGGGACAGGGGGCGAGCAGTACTTC. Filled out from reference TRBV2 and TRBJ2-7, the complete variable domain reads EPEVTQTPSHQVTQMGQEVILRCVPISNHLYFYWYRQILGQKVEFLVSFYNNEISEKSEIFDDQFSVERPDGSNFTLKIRSTKLEDSAMYFCASSELGTGGEQYFGPGTRLTVT.

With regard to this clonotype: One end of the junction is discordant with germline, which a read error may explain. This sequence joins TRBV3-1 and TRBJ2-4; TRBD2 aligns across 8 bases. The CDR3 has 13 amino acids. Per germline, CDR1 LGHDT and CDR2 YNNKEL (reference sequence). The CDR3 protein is CASSQGVGGVVGF. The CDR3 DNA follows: TGTGCCAGCAGCCAAGGTGTCGGGGGGGTTGTTGGATTC.

This CDR3 reads CASSLEPVPLHF. The CDR3 nucleotides read TGTGCCAGCAGCTTAGAACCAGTCCCCCTCCACTTT. The chain couples TRBV7-2 to TRBJ1-6; D gene unclear. Germline V CDR1 and CDR2: SGHTA, FQGNSA. This CDR3 is 12 amino acids long. Trimming took off 1 base at V and 13 bases at J, with 8 bases between the two ends.

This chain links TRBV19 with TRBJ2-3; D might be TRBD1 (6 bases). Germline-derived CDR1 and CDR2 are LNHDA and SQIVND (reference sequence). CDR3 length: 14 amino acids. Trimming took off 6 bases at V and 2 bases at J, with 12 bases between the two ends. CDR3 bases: TGTGCCAGTAGAGTGGACAGATACACAGATACGCAGTATTTT. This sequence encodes CASRVDRYTDTQYF.

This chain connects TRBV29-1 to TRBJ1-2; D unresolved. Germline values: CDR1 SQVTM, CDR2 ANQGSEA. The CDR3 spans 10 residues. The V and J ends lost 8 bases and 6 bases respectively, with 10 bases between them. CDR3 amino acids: CSYRRDGYTF. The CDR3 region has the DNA TGCAGCTATAGGCGGGATGGCTACACCTTC.

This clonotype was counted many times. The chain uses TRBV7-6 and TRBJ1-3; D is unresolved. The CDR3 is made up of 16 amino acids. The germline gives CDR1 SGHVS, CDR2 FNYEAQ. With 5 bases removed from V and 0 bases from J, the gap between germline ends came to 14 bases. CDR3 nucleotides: TGTGCCAGCAGCCAAGTGGGCTTCGACTCTGGAAACACCATATATTTT. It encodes CASSQVGFDSGNTIYF. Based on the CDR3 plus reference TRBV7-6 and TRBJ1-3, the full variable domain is GAGVSQSPRYKVTKRGQDVALRCDPISGHVSLYWYRQALGQGPEFLTYFNYEAQQDKSGLPNDRFSAERPEGSISTLTIQRTEQRDSAMYRCASSQVGFDSGNTIYFGEGSWLTVV.

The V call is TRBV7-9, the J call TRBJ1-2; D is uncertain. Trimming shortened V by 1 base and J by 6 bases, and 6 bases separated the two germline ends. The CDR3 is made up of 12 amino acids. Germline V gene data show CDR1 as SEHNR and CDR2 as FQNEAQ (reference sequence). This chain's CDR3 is CASSLGSHGYTF. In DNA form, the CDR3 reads TGTGCCAGCAGCTTAGGGTCCCATGGCTACACCTTC.

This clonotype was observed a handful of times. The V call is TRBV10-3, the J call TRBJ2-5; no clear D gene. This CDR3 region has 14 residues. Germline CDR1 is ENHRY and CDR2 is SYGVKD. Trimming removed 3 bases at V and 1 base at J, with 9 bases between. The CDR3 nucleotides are TGTGCCATCAGTGACGAACCCCGCCAAGAGACCCAGTACTTC. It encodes CAISDEPRQETQYF.

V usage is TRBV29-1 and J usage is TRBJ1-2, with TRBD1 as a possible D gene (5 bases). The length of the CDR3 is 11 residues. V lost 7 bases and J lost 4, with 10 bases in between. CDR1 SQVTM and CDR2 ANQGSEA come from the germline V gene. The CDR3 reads CSDQRGYGYTF. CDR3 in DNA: TGCAGCGACCAAAGGGGCTATGGCTACACCTTC.